The rows below give T cell receptor beta chains drawn from one sample of a study of cytomegalovirus exposure and HLA in healthy donors. The assay was immunoSEQ multiplex PCR, and TCRdb's table has in-frame clones only and misses some. Seen here are about 150,000 clones, more than 60% observed once, and the top ten hold around 1.9%. The sample consisted of PBMCs. Receptor source: a male donor in good health and CMV-seronegative. Both conserved end residues are part of each CDR3. D genes are given only for firm matches. Size is stated for part of the rows, as once, few or many counts, or as a class when the clone is expanded.

length,D,J,size,V,CDR3,DNA
14,NA,TRBJ1-2,NA,TRBV19,CASSPRTAYGGYTF,TGTGCCAGTAGTCCCAGGACAGCCTATGGTGGCTACACCTTC
15,NA,TRBJ2-6,NA,TRBV7-9,CASSLGQVEANVLTF,TGTGCCAGCAGCTTAGGACAGGTGGAGGCCAACGTCCTGACTTTC
14,TRBD2,TRBJ2-1,few,TRBV6-5,CASSYSWTSNEQFF,TGTGCCAGCAGTTACTCATGGACTAGCAATGAGCAGTTCTTC
13,NA,TRBJ2-5,once,TRBV6-1,CASSLQGRETQYF,TGTGCCAGCAGTCTACAGGGTCGGGAGACCCAGTACTTC
15,TRBD2,TRBJ2-1,NA,TRBV5-1,CASSLGGLGYNEQFF,TGCGCCAGCAGCTTGGGGGGACTAGGGTACAATGAGCAGTTCTTC
16,TRBD1,TRBJ2-2,NA,TRBV5-4,CASSTGTGWETGELFF,TGTGCCAGCAGCACCGGGACAGGGTGGGAGACCGGGGAGCTGTTTTTT
15,NA,TRBJ1-2,NA,TRBV30,CAWRLTFQGRGGYTF,TGTGCCTGGAGGCTAACATTCCAGGGGCGAGGCGGCTACACCTTC
12,TRBD1,TRBJ2-7,few,TRBV10-3,CAITTGWGEQYF,TGTGCCATCACGACAGGGTGGGGCGAGCAGTACTTC
16,NA,TRBJ1-3,NA,TRBV4-1,CASSQGSGVDGNTIYF,TGCGCCAGCAGCCAAGGTTCCGGGGTTGATGGAAACACCATATATTTT
15,NA,TRBJ2-7,once,TRBV13,CASSLVRGQVYEQYF,TGTGCCAGCAGCTTAGTGCGGGGTCAGGTCTACGAGCAGTACTTC
15,NA,TRBJ1-4,few,TRBV28,CASSFQFSTNEKLFF,TGTGCCAGCAGTTTCCAGTTTTCGACTAATGAAAAACTGTTTTTT
15,NA,TRBJ2-3,NA,TRBV7-9,CASSFRVDIPDTQYF,TGTGCCAGCAGCTTCAGGGTTGATATCCCAGATACGCAGTATTTT
12,NA,TRBJ1-6,few,TRBV7-9,CASSLPDSPLHF,TGTGCCAGCAGCTTACCGGATTCACCCCTCCACTTT
14,NA,TRBJ2-5,few,TRBV7-9,CASSLGRTEETQYF,TGTGCCAGCAGCTTAGGGAGGACAGAAGAGACCCAGTACTTC
13,NA,TRBJ2-7,once,TRBV6-1,CASSGGGSYEQYF,TGTGCCAGCAGTGGAGGGGGATCCTACGAGCAGTACTTC
14,TRBD1,TRBJ2-3,NA,TRBV2,CASSAGGFTDTQYF,TGTGCCAGCAGCGCAGGGGGCTTCACAGATACGCAGTATTTT
17,TRBD2,TRBJ2-1,few,TRBV10-3,CAIRGTSGGSSYNEQFF,TGTGCCATCAGAGGGACTAGCGGGGGTAGCTCCTACAATGAGCAGTTCTTC
18,TRBD2,TRBJ2-3,NA,TRBV7-2,CASSLVPSGGWSTDTQYF,TGTGCCAGCAGCTTAGTACCTAGCGGGGGATGGAGCACAGATACGCAGTATTTT
13,TRBD1,TRBJ2-1,few,TRBV29-1,CSVRGRIYNEQFF,TGCAGCGTCAGGGGGCGGATCTACAATGAGCAGTTCTTC
14,NA,TRBJ1-1,few,TRBV19,CASSIGHPNTEAFF,TGTGCCAGTAGTATCGGACACCCGAACACTGAAGCTTTCTTT
15,NA,TRBJ2-7,NA,TRBV7-6,CASSLRGSTPDEQYF,TGTGCCAGCAGCTTGAGAGGTTCCACCCCGGACGAGCAGTACTTC
14,NA,TRBJ1-1,few,TRBV30,CAWHWGHLNTEAFF,TGTGCCTGGCACTGGGGACACTTGAACACTGAAGCTTTCTTT
18,TRBD1,TRBJ2-2,NA,TRBV4-3,CASSQGPMTGGNTGELFF,TGCGCCAGCAGCCAAGGACCAATGACAGGGGGCAACACCGGGGAGCTGTTTTTT
15,TRBD1,TRBJ1-1,NA,TRBV7-8,CASSKDRDPKAEAFF,TGTGCCAGCAGCAAGGACAGGGATCCAAAAGCTGAAGCTTTCTTT
14,NA,TRBJ1-1,NA,TRBV6-5,CASSYRLDSTEAFF,TGTGCCAGCAGTTACCGCCTGGACAGCACTGAAGCTTTCTTT
14,TRBD1,TRBJ1-5,NA,TRBV18,CASSTTGGNQPQHF,TGTGCCAGCTCAACGACAGGGGGTAATCAGCCCCAGCATTTT
15,NA,TRBJ1-6,few,TRBV9,CASSEMDRDNSPLHF,TGTGCCAGCAGCGAAATGGACAGAGATAATTCACCCCTCCACTTT
15,NA,TRBJ2-5,few,TRBV5-1,CASSRDPGTKETQYF,TGCGCCAGCAGCAGAGACCCCGGGACAAAAGAGACCCAGTACTTC
13,NA,TRBJ1-6,NA,TRBV6-5,CASSGQSNSPLHF,TGTGCCAGCAGTGGACAGTCTAATTCACCCCTCCACTTT
12,NA,TRBJ1-1,few,TRBV7-9,CASSFLTSEAFF,TGTGCCAGCAGCTTCTTAACTTCTGAAGCTTTCTTT
15,NA,TRBJ2-3,few,TRBV18,CASSPPLRDIDTQYF,TGTGCCAGCTCACCACCGTTGAGGGATATAGATACGCAGTATTTT
16,TRBD2,TRBJ2-3,NA,TRBV5-4,CASSSVSGGSTDTQYF,TGTGCCAGCAGTTCCGTGAGCGGGGGAAGCACAGATACGCAGTATTTT
12,NA,TRBJ2-3,NA,TRBV5-4,CASSLVSDTQYF,TGTGCCAGCAGCTTGGTATCAGATACGCAGTATTTT
16,TRBD1,TRBJ2-6,NA,TRBV7-9,CASSTDRGTGANVLTF,TGTGCCAGCAGCACCGACAGGGGGACCGGGGCCAACGTCCTGACTTTC
14,TRBD1,TRBJ2-1,few,TRBV10-1,CASSHGTGGNEQFF,TGCGCCAGCAGCCACGGGACAGGGGGCAATGAGCAGTTCTTC
13,TRBD1,TRBJ1-2,NA,TRBV28,CASSRDRGRGYTF,TGTGCCAGCAGTCGCGACAGGGGGAGAGGCTACACCTTC
16,TRBD2,TRBJ2-3,few,TRBV6-5,CASSYRTSGGTDTQYF,TGTGCCAGCAGTTACCGGACTAGCGGGGGCACAGATACGCAGTATTTT
17,TRBD1,TRBJ2-6,NA,TRBV7-2,CASSFRQGGLGANVLTF,TGTGCCAGCAGCTTCAGACAGGGGGGTTTGGGGGCCAACGTCCTGACTTTC
15,TRBD1,TRBJ2-5,NA,TRBV13,CASSLGTGGGETQYF,TGTGCCAGCAGCCTTGGGACAGGGGGCGGAGAGACCCAGTACTTC
15,TRBD1,TRBJ2-7,NA,TRBV28,CASETTGERAYEQYF,TGTGCCAGCGAAACGACAGGGGAGCGAGCCTACGAGCAGTACTTC
13,TRBD1,TRBJ2-7,NA,TRBV10-3,CAIRGTGDYEQYF,TGTGCCATCAGGGGGACAGGGGACTACGAGCAGTACTTC
16,TRBD1,TRBJ2-2,NA,TRBV5-4,CASSLETGDNTGELFF,TGTGCCAGCAGCTTGGAGACAGGGGACAACACCGGGGAGCTGTTTTTT
18,TRBD2,TRBJ2-3,NA,TRBV4-1,CASSQEGVGLARADTQYF,TGCGCCAGCAGCCAAGAAGGGGTGGGACTAGCGCGTGCAGATACGCAGTATTTT
14,NA,TRBJ1-3,once,TRBV19,CASSTLSSGNTIYF,TGTGCCAGTAGTACCCTAAGCTCTGGAAACACCATATATTTT
12,NA,TRBJ1-4,NA,TRBV30,CAWSAQYEKLFF,TGTGCCTGGAGTGCACAGTATGAAAAACTGTTTTTT
15,NA,TRBJ1-2,NA,TRBV7-9,CASSLQVAGDYGYTF,TGTGCCAGCAGCTTACAGGTGGCGGGGGACTATGGCTACACCTTC
14,NA,TRBJ1-1,NA,TRBV7-6,CASSPQGLNTEAFF,TGTGCCAGCAGCCCACAGGGCCTGAACACTGAAGCTTTCTTT
16,TRBD2,TRBJ2-7,NA,TRBV7-9,CASSLTPLGTSYEQYF,TGTGCCAGCAGCTTAACACCCCTCGGGACTAGCTACGAGCAGTACTTC
13,NA,TRBJ1-2,NA,TRBV6-5,CASSYGQEYGYTF,TGTGCCAGCAGTTACGGGCAGGAATATGGCTACACCTTC
15,TRBD1,TRBJ1-6,many,TRBV5-1,CASSLGNRGNSPLHF,TGCGCCAGCAGCTTAGGGAACAGGGGGAATTCACCCCTCCACTTT
17,TRBD2,TRBJ2-3,NA,TRBV2,CASSEGVAGGGTDTQYF,TGTGCCAGCAGTGAAGGCGTAGCGGGGGGAGGCACAGATACGCAGTATTTT